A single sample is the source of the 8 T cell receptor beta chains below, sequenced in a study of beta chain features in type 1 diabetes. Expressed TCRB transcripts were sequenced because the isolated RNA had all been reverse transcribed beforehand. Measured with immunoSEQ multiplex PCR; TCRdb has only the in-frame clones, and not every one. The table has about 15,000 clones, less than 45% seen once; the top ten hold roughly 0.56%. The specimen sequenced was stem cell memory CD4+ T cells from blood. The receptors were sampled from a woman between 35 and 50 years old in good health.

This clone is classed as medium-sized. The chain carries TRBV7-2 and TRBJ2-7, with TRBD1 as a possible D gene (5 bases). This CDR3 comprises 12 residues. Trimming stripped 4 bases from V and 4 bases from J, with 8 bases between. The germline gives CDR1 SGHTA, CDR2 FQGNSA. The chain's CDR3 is CASSSDKYEQYF. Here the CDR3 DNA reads TGTGCCAGCAGCTCGGACAAGTACGAGCAGTACTTC.

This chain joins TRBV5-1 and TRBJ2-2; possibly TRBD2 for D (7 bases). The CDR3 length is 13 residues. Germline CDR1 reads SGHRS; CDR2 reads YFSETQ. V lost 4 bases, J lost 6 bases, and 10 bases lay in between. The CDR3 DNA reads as TGCGCCAGCAGCCCGGGGGGCTCCGGGGAGCTGTTTTTT. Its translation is CASSPGGSGELFF.

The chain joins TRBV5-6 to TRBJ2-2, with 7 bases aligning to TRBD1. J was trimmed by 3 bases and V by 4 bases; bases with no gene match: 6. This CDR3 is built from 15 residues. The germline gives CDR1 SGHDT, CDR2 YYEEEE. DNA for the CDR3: TGTGCCAGCAGCCCAGACAGGGCGTACACCGGGGAGCTGTTTTTT. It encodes CASSPDRAYTGELFF.

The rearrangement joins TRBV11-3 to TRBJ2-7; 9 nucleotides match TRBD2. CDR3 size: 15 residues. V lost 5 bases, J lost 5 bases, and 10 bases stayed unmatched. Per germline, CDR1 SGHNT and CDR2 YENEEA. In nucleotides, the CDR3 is TGTGCCAGCAGCCTCGCCGGACTAGCGATTAACGAGCAGTACTTC. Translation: CASSLAGLAINEQYF.

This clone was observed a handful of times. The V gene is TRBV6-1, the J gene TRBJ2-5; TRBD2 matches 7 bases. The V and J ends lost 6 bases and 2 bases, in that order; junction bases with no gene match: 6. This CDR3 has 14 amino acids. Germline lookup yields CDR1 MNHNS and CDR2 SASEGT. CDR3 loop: CASSLGGYQETQYF. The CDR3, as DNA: TGTGCCAGCAGCCTGGGAGGGTATCAAGAGACCCAGTACTTC.

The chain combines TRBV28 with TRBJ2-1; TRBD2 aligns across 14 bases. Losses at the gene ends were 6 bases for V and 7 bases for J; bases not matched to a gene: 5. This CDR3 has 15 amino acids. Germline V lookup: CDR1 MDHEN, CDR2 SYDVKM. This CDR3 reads CASSRTSGGSNEQFF. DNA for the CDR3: TGTGCCAGCAGCCGGACTAGCGGGGGGTCAAATGAGCAGTTCTTC.

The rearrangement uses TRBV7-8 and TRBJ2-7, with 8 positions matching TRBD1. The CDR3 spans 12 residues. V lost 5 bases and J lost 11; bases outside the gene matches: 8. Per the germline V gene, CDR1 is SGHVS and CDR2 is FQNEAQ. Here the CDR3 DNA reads TGTGCCAGCAGCCCGGACAGGGCCAGGGAGTACTTC. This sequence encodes CASSPDRAREYF. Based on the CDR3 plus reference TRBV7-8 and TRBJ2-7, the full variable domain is GAGVSQSPRYKVAKRGQDVALRCDPISGHVSLFWYQQALGQGPEFLTYFQNEAQLDKSGLPSDRFFAERPEGSVSTLKIQRTQQEDSAVYLCASSPDRAREYFGPGTRLTVT.

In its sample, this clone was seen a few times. This chain's CDR3 is CASSVAVPGGSTQYF. CDR3 bases: TGTGCCAGCAGCGTAGCCGTCCCGGGGGGGAGTACGCAGTATTTT. The chain uses TRBV9 and TRBJ2-3; 8 bases line up with TRBD2. V shed 0 bases, J shed 8 bases, and the junction held 8 bases outside the gene matches. The CDR3 extends over 15 amino acids. The germline V gene encodes CDR1 SGDLS and CDR2 YYNGEE. Looking up the rest from reference TRBV9 and TRBJ2-3 gives the full variable domain: DSGVTQTPKHLITATGQRVTLRCSPRSGDLSVYWYQQSLDQGLQFLIQYYNGEERAKGNILERFSAQQFPDLHSELNLSSLELGDSALYFCASSVAVPGGSTQYFGPGTRLTVL.